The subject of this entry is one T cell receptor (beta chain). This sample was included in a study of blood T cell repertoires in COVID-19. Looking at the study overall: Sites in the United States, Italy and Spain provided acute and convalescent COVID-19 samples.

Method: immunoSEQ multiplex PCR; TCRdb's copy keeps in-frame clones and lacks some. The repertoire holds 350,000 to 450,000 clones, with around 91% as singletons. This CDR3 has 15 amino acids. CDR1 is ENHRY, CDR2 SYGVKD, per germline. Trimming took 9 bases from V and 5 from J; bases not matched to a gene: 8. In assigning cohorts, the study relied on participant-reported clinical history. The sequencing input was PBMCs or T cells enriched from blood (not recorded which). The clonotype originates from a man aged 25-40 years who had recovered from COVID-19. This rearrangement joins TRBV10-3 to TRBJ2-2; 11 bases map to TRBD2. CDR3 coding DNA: TGTGCCATACCCGATAGCGGGAGGGAAACCGGGGAGCTGTTTTTT. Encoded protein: CAIPDSGRETGELFF.